The rows below give T cell receptor beta chains drawn from one sample of a study of shared clonotypes between healthy human individuals. Data came from immunoSEQ multiplex PCR; TCRdb stores just in-frame clones and leaves some out. The sample shows just over 2,000,000 clones, roughly 96% of them seen only once. Sequencing was done on a sample of naive CD4+ T cells sorted from blood. These receptors all come from a man aged 18 to 29 in good health. CDR3s include the opening cysteine and the closing phenylalanine or tryptophan. Each record gives: J gene, clone size, D gene, V gene, CDR3 protein, CDR3 DNA. D genes are given only for firm matches. Where a row states a size, it is once, few, many or the class of an expanded clone; other rows omit it.

TRBJ1-1 once NA TRBV2 CASSVSGNTNTEAFF TGTGCCAGCAGTGTCTCCGGGAATACTAACACTGAAGCTTTCTTT
TRBJ1-4 NA TRBD1 TRBV25-1 CASSPGQGGLFF TGTGCCAGCAGTCCGGGACAGGGAGGACTGTTTTTT
TRBJ1-2 NA TRBD1 TRBV2 CASRPGQGRDGYTF TGTGCCAGCCGACCGGGACAGGGGAGGGATGGCTACACCTTC
TRBJ1-1 NA NA TRBV20-1 CSAKTNTEAFF TGCAGTGCGAAAACTAACACTGAAGCTTTCTTT
TRBJ1-6 NA TRBD1 TRBV7-2 CASSQQGVFVDSPLHF TGTGCCAGCAGTCAACAGGGGGTCTTTGTAGATTCACCCCTCCACTTT
TRBJ1-1 NA NA TRBV30 CAWRPGPRGTEAFF TGTGCCTGGAGGCCCGGGCCGCGGGGCACTGAAGCTTTCTTT
TRBJ1-2 NA NA TRBV30 CAWDSNYGYTF TGTGCCTGGGACAGCAACTATGGCTACACCTTC
TRBJ2-1 NA NA TRBV29-1 CSAVKSGRLYNEQFF TGCAGCGCTGTAAAATCCGGGAGATTGTACAATGAGCAGTTCTTC
TRBJ2-3 few TRBD1 TRBV30 CAWGSDRARTDTQYF TGTGCCTGGGGGTCGGACAGGGCCCGCACAGATACGCAGTATTTT
TRBJ2-3 NA NA TRBV10-3 CAISVDTSSTDTQYF TGTGCCATCAGTGTGGACACCTCTAGCACAGATACGCAGTATTTT
TRBJ2-6 once NA TRBV14 CASSRIGGSGANVLTF TGTGCCAGCAGCCGGATAGGGGGATCCGGGGCCAACGTCCTGACTTTC
TRBJ1-4 NA NA TRBV9 CASSRGPATNEKLFF TGTGCCAGCAGCCGAGGACCGGCAACTAATGAAAAACTGTTTTTT
TRBJ1-6 NA NA TRBV6-1 CASSEQPKGTASPLHF TGTGCCAGCAGTGAACAGCCGAAGGGAACGGCGTCACCCCTCCACTTT
TRBJ2-2 NA NA TRBV7-2 CASSLVPGRNTGELFF TGTGCCAGCAGCTTAGTCCCGGGAAGGAACACCGGGGAGCTGTTTTTT
TRBJ2-2 NA NA TRBV30 CAWKMGANTGELFF TGTGCCTGGAAAATGGGCGCGAACACCGGGGAGCTGTTTTTT
TRBJ2-7 once TRBD1 TRBV5-1 CASSLAGQDFSYEQYF TGCGCCAGCAGCTTGGCGGGACAGGACTTTTCCTACGAGCAGTACTTC
TRBJ2-1 NA TRBD1 TRBV10-3 CAITMDRAGYNEQFF TGTGCCATCACTATGGACAGGGCAGGGTACAATGAGCAGTTCTTC
TRBJ2-3 NA NA TRBV25-1 CASSSANAGTQYF TGTGCCAGCAGTTCGGCCAACGCGGGTACGCAGTATTTT
TRBJ1-5 NA NA TRBV10-3 CAISESGGGNQPQHF TGTGCCATCAGTGAGTCCGGAGGGGGCAATCAGCCCCAGCATTTT
TRBJ2-3 NA NA TRBV5-6 CASSPSQSRSTDTQYF TGTGCCAGCAGCCCGTCCCAGAGCAGGAGCACAGATACGCAGTATTTT
TRBJ1-2 NA TRBD1 TRBV7-2 CASSSDRARYSYTF TGTGCCAGCAGCTCGGACAGGGCTCGCTATAGCTACACCTTC
TRBJ2-5 NA TRBD1 TRBV19 CASIRDSRETQYF TGTGCCAGTATTCGGGACAGCCGAGAGACCCAGTACTTC
TRBJ1-5 NA NA TRBV5-3 CARSLVRGDHPYF TGTGCCAGAAGCTTGGTGAGGGGGGACCACCCCTATTTT
TRBJ1-3 NA NA TRBV5-4 CASSLGGTGNTIYF TGTGCCAGCAGCTTGGGAGGGACTGGAAACACCATATATTTT
TRBJ1-5 NA NA TRBV2 CASSEEGIGGQPQHF TGTGCCAGCAGTGAAGAAGGTATAGGAGGACAGCCCCAGCATTTT
TRBJ2-7 NA TRBD1 TRBV9 CASSVDPGTGSYEQYF TGTGCCAGCAGCGTAGATCCTGGGACAGGGTCCTACGAGCAGTACTTC
TRBJ2-3 NA NA TRBV6-1 CASSEFPSTQYF TGTGCCAGCAGTGAATTTCCCAGTACGCAGTATTTT
TRBJ1-5 NA NA TRBV5-1 CASSLEGGRNQPQHF TGCGCCAGCAGCCTGGAGGGTGGGCGCAATCAGCCCCAGCATTTT
TRBJ2-7 NA NA TRBV5-4 CASSQLGGGINEQYF TGTGCCAGCAGCCAGCTGGGAGGGGGTATCAACGAGCAGTACTTC
TRBJ2-3 NA NA TRBV10-3 CAISDEDTQYF TGTGCCATCAGTGATGAAGATACGCAGTATTTT
TRBJ1-1 once TRBD1 TRBV7-9 CASSLLTGMQTEAFF TGTGCCAGCAGCTTACTGACAGGGATGCAGACTGAAGCTTTCTTT
TRBJ1-1 once TRBD1 TRBV30 CAWSVRGQGAQAFF TGTGCCTGGAGTGTACGGGGACAGGGGGCACAAGCTTTCTTT
TRBJ1-1 NA NA TRBV6-5 CASSAPGELNTEAFF TGTGCCAGCAGTGCCCCAGGGGAACTGAACACTGAAGCTTTCTTT
TRBJ1-1 NA NA TRBV9 CASSAHTGGNTEAFF TGTGCCAGCAGCGCGCACACCGGGGGGAACACTGAAGCTTTCTTT
TRBJ1-1 NA NA TRBV11-3 CASSADRYTEAFF TGTGCCAGCAGCGCAGACAGGTACACTGAAGCTTTCTTT
TRBJ2-7 NA TRBD1 TRBV19 CASSQRTGETYEQYF TGTGCCAGTAGTCAGAGGACAGGGGAAACCTACGAGCAGTACTTC
TRBJ1-1 NA NA TRBV6-1 CASSAENSDTLNTEAFF TGTGCCAGCAGTGCGGAAAATTCGGACACCTTGAACACTGAAGCTTTCTTT
TRBJ1-3 once NA TRBV4-3 CASSQDMSSGNTIYF TGCGCCAGCAGCCAAGATATGAGCTCTGGAAACACCATATATTTT
TRBJ1-4 NA NA TRBV6-5 CASRLVAGGEKLFF TGTGCCAGCAGACTAGTCGCGGGAGGGGAAAAACTGTTTTTT
TRBJ1-6 NA NA TRBV10-3 CAISVSGGGNLGSPLHF TGTGCCATCAGTGTGTCGGGAGGGGGGAACCTTGGATCACCCCTCCACTTT
TRBJ2-7 NA NA TRBV10-3 CAISEQGQEQYF TGTGCCATCAGTGAACAGGGCCAAGAGCAGTACTTC
TRBJ1-1 NA TRBD1 TRBV6-6 CASSQDRGNTEAFF TGTGCCAGCAGTCAAGACAGGGGTAACACTGAAGCTTTCTTT
TRBJ2-1 NA TRBD2 TRBV5-4 CASSPGLAEYNEQFF TGTGCCAGCAGCCCGGGACTAGCGGAATACAATGAGCAGTTCTTC
TRBJ2-2 NA NA TRBV6-4 CASSEQGNTGELFF TGTGCCAGCAGTGAACAGGGTAACACCGGGGAGCTGTTTTTT
TRBJ1-4 NA NA TRBV7-2 CASSLSRLLTNEKLFF TGTGCCAGCAGCTTATCCAGACTGTTAACTAATGAAAAACTGTTTTTT
TRBJ2-7 once NA TRBV14 CASSQDLVSSIPYEQYF TGTGCCAGCAGCCAAGATCTCGTCAGCTCAATTCCCTACGAGCAGTACTTC
TRBJ1-6 NA TRBD1 TRBV6-1 CASSEAHSETGPVNSPLHF TGTGCCAGCAGTGAAGCCCATTCCGAGACAGGGCCAGTGAATTCACCCCTCCACTTT
TRBJ1-2 once NA TRBV6-5 CASSLVPGDGYTF TGTGCCAGCAGTCTAGTGCCAGGAGATGGCTACACCTTC
TRBJ2-7 NA TRBD1 TRBV7-2 CASSSGQGLSYEQYF TGTGCCAGCAGCTCCGGACAGGGACTTTCCTACGAGCAGTACTTC
TRBJ1-6 NA NA TRBV11-2 CASSLGYNSPLHF TGTGCCAGCAGCTTAGGATATAATTCACCCCTCCACTTT
TRBJ2-2 NA TRBD2 TRBV9 CASSPLSLLAGVGTGELFF TGTGCCAGCAGCCCCCTCAGTTTACTAGCGGGGGTTGGCACCGGGGAGCTGTTTTTT
TRBJ2-7 NA NA TRBV6-1 CASSQGWGAWSYEQYF TGTGCCAGCAGTCAAGGATGGGGGGCTTGGTCCTACGAGCAGTACTTC
TRBJ1-5 NA TRBD1 TRBV11-2 CATWDRDFSNQPQHF TGTGCCACCTGGGACAGGGATTTTAGCAATCAGCCCCAGCATTTT
TRBJ2-1 NA TRBD2 TRBV5-1 CASSGTSGGDEQFF TGCGCCAGCAGCGGGACTAGCGGGGGAGATGAGCAGTTCTTC
TRBJ2-1 NA NA TRBV6-5 CASRRDRRHEQFF TGTGCCAGCAGGCGGGACCGACGTCATGAGCAGTTCTTC
TRBJ1-4 NA TRBD1 TRBV28 CASRAWTGGQGLEKLFF TGTGCCAGCAGGGCCTGGACCGGTGGACAGGGGTTGGAAAAACTGTTTTTT